Listed here are 25 T cell receptor beta chains from one sample, sequenced in a study of T cell responses to AZD1222 COVID-19 vaccine. Profiling relied on immunoSEQ multiplex PCR, and the TCRdb table lists in-frame clones only, not all of them. The data show roughly 120,000 clones, with about 85% seen just once and less than 5.5% held by the top ten. The sample in question was peripheral blood, obtained 28 days after the second AZD1222 dose. These receptors all stem from an adult who received the AZD1222 COVID-19 vaccine.

This chain connects TRBV7-2 to TRBJ1-1; D not certain. In germline, CDR1 is SGHTA, CDR2 FQGNSA. This CDR3 comprises 13 residues. V lost 4 bases and J lost 5, with 11 bases in between. This chain's CDR3 is CASSSTTRTEAFF. The CDR3 DNA sequence: TGTGCCAGCAGCTCAACAACTAGGACTGAAGCTTTCTTT.

The chain employs TRBV30 and TRBJ1-2, with 9 bases matching TRBD1. CDR3 size: 16 residues. V shed 2 bases, J shed 3 bases, and the junction held 10 bases outside the gene matches. Looked up from germline, CDR1 is GTSNPN and CDR2 is SVGIG (reference sequence). CDR3: CAWSPQGDREDYGYTF. CDR3 sequence (DNA): TGTGCCTGGAGTCCCCAAGGGGACAGGGAGGACTATGGCTACACCTTC.

The chain carries TRBV6-5 and TRBJ2-3, with D uncertain. Trimming cost V 7 bases and J 2 bases, with 13 bases left between them. CDR3 length: 14 amino acids. The germline V gene has CDR1 MNHEY and CDR2 SVGAGI. This chain's CDR3 is CASISGYSTDTQYF. DNA for the CDR3: TGTGCCAGCATTTCGGGCTATTCCACAGATACGCAGTATTTT.

There are a few counts of this clone. This chain joins TRBV18 and TRBJ2-3; weak D call: TRBD2 (6 bases). V was clipped by 6 bases and J by 6 bases, with 28 bases between them. This CDR3 is 18 amino acids long. Germline values: CDR1 KGHSH, CDR2 LQKENI. CDR3 in DNA: TGTGCCAGCTCGTACTCAGCCGGGCAGGCCGGGGGTTTGGATACGCAGTATTTT. This codes for CASSYSAGQAGGLDTQYF.

The chain has TRBV2 and TRBJ1-5, with no clear D. The CDR3 covers 14 residues. V dropped 4 bases and J dropped 2 bases, with 9 bases sitting between them. Germline CDR1 and CDR2: SNHLY and FYNNEI. Here the CDR3 DNA reads TGTGCCAGCAGTGTTGAAAGAGGCAATCAGCCCCAGCATTTT. Its protein product is CASSVERGNQPQHF.

CDR3 nucleotide sequence: TGTGCCACCAGTGATTTGTCGGCCAGGGGGCCGTCTGGCTACACCTTC. This sequence encodes CATSDLSARGPSGYTF. The chain is built from TRBV24-1 and TRBJ1-2; 8 bases fit TRBD1. V trimming: 0 bases; J trimming: 7 bases; junction bases outside the gene matches: 9. The CDR3 totals 16 residues. Germline CDR1 KGHDR, CDR2 SFDVKD.

The chain links TRBV13 to TRBJ1-3, with 7 bases lining up with TRBD1. V lost 7 bases and J lost 0; bases outside the gene matches: 6. This CDR3 has 15 residues. CDR1 and CDR2 (germline): PRHDT, FYEKMQ (reference sequence). The CDR3 DNA sequence: TGTGCCAGCACCAACAGGGGTCCCTCTGGAAACACCATATATTTT. Protein sequence: CASTNRGPSGNTIYF.

V usage is TRBV3-1 (or the pseudogene TRBV3-2) and J usage is TRBJ2-7; TRBD2 matches at 7 bases. CDR1 and CDR2 from the germline V gene are LGHDT and YNNKEL (reference sequence). The V gene end was trimmed by 5 bases and the J gene end by 3 bases; junction bases not matched to a gene: 4. This CDR3 region has 13 residues. CDR3 loop: CASSLPGGYEQYF. CDR3 nucleotide sequence: TGTGCCAGCAGCTTACCGGGGGGCTACGAGCAGTACTTC.

The chain uses TRBV6-5 and TRBJ1-1; weak D call: TRBD1 (5 bases). The CDR3 totals 13 residues. V was pared by 5 bases and J by 1 base, with 8 bases between. The germline V gene has CDR1 MNHEY and CDR2 SVGAGI. The CDR3 sequence: CASSRQSNTEAFF. In DNA form, the CDR3 reads TGTGCCAGCAGTCGACAGTCGAACACTGAAGCTTTCTTT.

The genes are TRBV28 and TRBJ2-7; D not resolved. This CDR3 region has 13 residues. V was shortened by 2 bases and J by 4 bases, with 9 bases between the two germline ends. In germline, CDR1 is MDHEN, CDR2 SYDVKM. For the CDR3, the DNA is TGTGCCAGCAGTTTACGTACAGCTTACGAGCAGTACTTC. Amino acid sequence: CASSLRTAYEQYF. Variable domain in full (rest from reference TRBV28 and TRBJ2-7): DVKVTQSSRYLVKRTGEKVFLECVQDMDHENMFWYRQDPGLGLRLIYFSYDVKMKEKGDIPEGYSVSREKKERFSLILESASTNQTSMYLCASSLRTAYEQYFGPGTRLTVT.

This sequence joins TRBV5-1 and TRBJ1-6; weak D call: TRBD1 (6 bases). Germline CDR1 is SGHRS and CDR2 is YFSETQ. The V end lost 5 bases, the J end lost 8 bases, and 14 bases lay between the germline ends. This CDR3 is 14 amino acids long. Here the CDR3 reads CASSQAGADSPLHF. The CDR3 nucleotides are TGCGCCAGCAGTCAGGCAGGGGCGGATTCACCCCTCCACTTT.

This sequence joins TRBV19 and TRBJ1-6; weak D call: TRBD1 (6 bases). CDR3 length: 17 amino acids. The V gene lost 4 bases and the J gene lost 4 bases, with 17 bases spanning the gap. CDR1 is LNHDA and CDR2 is SQIVND in the germline V gene (reference sequence). The chain's CDR3 is CASSTQQGTAYNSPLHF. The CDR3 DNA follows: TGTGCCAGTAGTACTCAACAGGGAACGGCTTATAATTCACCCCTCCACTTT. Together with reference TRBV19 and TRBJ1-6, the CDR3 gives the full variable domain: DGGITQSPKYLFRKEGQNVTLSCEQNLNHDAMYWYRQDPGQGLRLIYYSQIVNDFQKGDIAEGYSVSREKKESFPLTVTSAQKNPTAFYLCASSTQQGTAYNSPLHFGNGTRLTVT.

The rearrangement uses TRBV6-6 and TRBJ1-1, with 7 bases lining up with TRBD1. CDR1 MNHNY and CDR2 SVGAGI come from the germline V gene (reference sequence). The V gene end was trimmed by 5 bases and the J gene end by 5 bases; junction bases not matched to a gene: 8. The CDR3 length is 14 residues. CDR3 amino acids: CASSTRQGGTEAFF. CDR3 sequence (DNA): TGTGCCAGCAGTACCAGACAGGGCGGGACTGAAGCTTTCTTT.

The chain joins TRBV12-3 or TRBV12-4 to TRBJ1-1, with D tentatively TRBD1 (5 bases). The V and J ends lost 11 bases and 6 bases respectively, with 10 bases between them. The CDR3 runs to 10 residues. The CDR3: CAGGGPEAFF. CDR3 bases: TGTGCCGGGGGTGGGCCTGAAGCTTTCTTT.

The CDR3 DNA follows: TGTGCCAGCAGCCTGCCCCTAGCGGGGGGACAAGAGACCCAGTACTTC. This translates into CASSLPLAGGQETQYF. The rearrangement uses TRBV7-2 and TRBJ2-5; 11 bases are shared with TRBD2. Germline V gives CDR1 SGHTA, CDR2 FQGNSA. The CDR3 has 16 amino acids. V shed 5 bases, J shed 2 bases, and the junction held 7 bases outside the gene matches.

The chain has TRBV2 and TRBJ1-5; D unresolved. The CDR3 runs to 15 residues. Trimming shortened V by 2 bases and J by 0 bases, and 8 bases separated the two germline ends. Germline V lookup: CDR1 SNHLY, CDR2 FYNNEI. The CDR3 DNA follows: TGTGCCAGCAGTGAATCATTGTATAGCAATCAGCCCCAGCATTTT. Protein sequence: CASSESLYSNQPQHF.

This rearrangement joins TRBV7-2 to TRBJ2-2; TRBD1 matches 8 bases. Germline V gene data show CDR1 as SGHTA and CDR2 as FQGNSA. With V trimmed by 7 bases and J by 1 base, 8 bases remained unmatched. The CDR3 is 16 residues long. The CDR3 DNA follows: TGTGCCAGCATCACAACCGGGACAGGGAACACCGGGGAGCTGTTTTTT. Its translation: CASITTGTGNTGELFF.

J is TRBJ2-4 and V is TRBV10-3, with D tentatively TRBD1 (6 bases). The V gene's germline CDR1 is ENHRY and CDR2 SYGVKD. The ends were cut back, 3 bases at V and 0 bases at J, with 15 bases in the middle. The CDR3 consists of 17 residues. This CDR3 reads CAISDNTGRVAKNIQYF. The CDR3 nucleotides are TGTGCCATCAGTGATAATACAGGGCGCGTAGCCAAAAACATTCAGTACTTC.

CDR3 in DNA: TGTGCCAGCAAGGGACACCACTCCTACGAGCAGTACTTC. It encodes CASKGHHSYEQYF. V usage is TRBV28 and J usage is TRBJ2-7; D is perhaps TRBD1 (6 bases). Trimming removed 7 bases at V and 0 bases at J, with 10 bases between. The CDR3 consists of 13 residues. CDR1 and CDR2 from the germline V gene are MDHEN and SYDVKM.

The rearrangement joins TRBV5-1 to TRBJ1-1, with D possibly TRBD1 on 5 matching bases. Germline assignment: CDR1 SGHRS and CDR2 YFSETQ. V dropped 7 bases and J dropped 1 base, with 14 bases sitting between them. The CDR3 length is 14 residues. The CDR3 loop reads CASQKAGGNTEAFF. CDR3 in DNA: TGCGCCAGCCAAAAGGCGGGGGGGAACACTGAAGCTTTCTTT. Together with reference TRBV5-1 and TRBJ1-1, the CDR3 gives the full variable domain: KAGVTQTPRYLIKTRGQQVTLSCSPISGHRSVSWYQQTPGQGLQFLFEYFSETQRNKGNFPGRFSGRQFSNSRSEMNVSTLELGDSALYLCASQKAGGNTEAFFGQGTRLTVV.

The J gene is TRBJ2-7, the V gene TRBV18, with a possible D match to TRBD1 (5 bases). The germline CDR1 and CDR2 sequences are KGHSH and LQKENI. The CDR3 has 14 residues. Trimming took 5 bases from V and 2 from J, leaving 13 bases between them. The CDR3 DNA sequence: TGTGCCAGCTCAAGGCTTACAGGCCCCTACGAGCAGTACTTC. It translates to CASSRLTGPYEQYF.

The chain couples TRBV5-4 to TRBJ2-7; 8 nucleotides line up with TRBD2. CDR1 and CDR2 from the germline V gene are SGHNT and YYREEE (reference sequence). The CDR3 is made up of 16 amino acids. The junction had 10 bases not matched to a gene; V was cut back by 4 bases and J by 1 base. The CDR3 protein is CASSNTGGIQSYEQYF. For the CDR3, the DNA is TGTGCCAGCAGCAATACGGGGGGGATTCAGTCCTACGAGCAGTACTTC.

The V and J genes are TRBV5-1 and TRBJ1-1, with a weak D call TRBD1 (5 bases). CDR1 and CDR2 (germline): SGHRS, YFSETQ. This CDR3 is built from 17 residues. The V gene lost 2 bases and the J gene lost 5 bases, with 22 bases spanning the gap. This CDR3 is CASSLQPGPLSETEAFF. In DNA form, the CDR3 reads TGCGCCAGCAGCTTACAACCGGGACCCCTCAGCGAGACTGAAGCTTTCTTT. Complete variable domain (other parts from reference TRBV5-1 and TRBJ1-1): KAGVTQTPRYLIKTRGQQVTLSCSPISGHRSVSWYQQTPGQGLQFLFEYFSETQRNKGNFPGRFSGRQFSNSRSEMNVSTLELGDSALYLCASSLQPGPLSETEAFFGQGTRLTVV.

The chain couples TRBV19 to TRBJ2-1; 13 nucleotides align to TRBD2. The CDR3 extends over 15 amino acids. CDR1 LNHDA and CDR2 SQIVND come from the germline V gene (reference sequence). V shed 6 bases, J shed 8 bases, and the junction held 7 bases outside the gene matches. The CDR3 DNA sequence: TGTGCCAGTAGGTGGGGGACTAGCGGGGCCTATGAGCAGTTCTTC. Protein product: CASRWGTSGAYEQFF.

The chain is built from TRBV5-8 and TRBJ1-4; 10 bases are shared with TRBD1. V lost 1 base to trimming and J lost 2 bases; unmatched junction nucleotides: 8. CDR1 is SGHTS, CDR2 YDEGEE, per germline. CDR3 size: 18 residues. The CDR3 loop is CASSLYATGGRTNEKLFF. In nucleotides, the CDR3 is TGTGCCAGCAGCTTGTACGCGACAGGGGGCAGGACTAATGAAAAACTGTTTTTT.